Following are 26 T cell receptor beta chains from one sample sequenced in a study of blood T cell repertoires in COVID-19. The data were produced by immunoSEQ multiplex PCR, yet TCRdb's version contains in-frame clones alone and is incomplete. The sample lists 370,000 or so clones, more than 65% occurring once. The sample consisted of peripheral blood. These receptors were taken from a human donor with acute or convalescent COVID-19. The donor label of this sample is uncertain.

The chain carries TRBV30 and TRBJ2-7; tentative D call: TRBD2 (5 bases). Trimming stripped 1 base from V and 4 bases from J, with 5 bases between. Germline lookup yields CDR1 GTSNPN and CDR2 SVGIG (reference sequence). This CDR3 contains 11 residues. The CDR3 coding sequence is TGTGCCTGGAGTGCGGGGTACGAGCAGTACTTC. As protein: CAWSAGYEQYF. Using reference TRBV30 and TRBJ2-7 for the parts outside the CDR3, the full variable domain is SQTIHQWPATLVQPVGSPLSLECTVEGTSNPNLYWYRQAAGRGLQLLFYSVGIGQISSEVPQNLSASRPQDRQFILSSKKLLLSDSGFYLCAWSAGYEQYFGPGTRLTVT.

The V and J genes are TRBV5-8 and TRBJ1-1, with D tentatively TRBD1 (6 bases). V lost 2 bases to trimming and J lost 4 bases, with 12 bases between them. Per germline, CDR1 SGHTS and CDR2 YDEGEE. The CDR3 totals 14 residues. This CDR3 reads CASSLWQGTTEAFF. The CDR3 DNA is TGTGCCAGCAGCTTATGGCAGGGGACCACTGAAGCTTTCTTT.

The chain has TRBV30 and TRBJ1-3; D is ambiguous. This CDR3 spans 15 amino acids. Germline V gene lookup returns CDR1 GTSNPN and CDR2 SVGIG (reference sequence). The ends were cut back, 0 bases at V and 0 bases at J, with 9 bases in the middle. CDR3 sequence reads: CAWSVLRPSGNTIYF. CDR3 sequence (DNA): TGTGCCTGGAGTGTACTGCGCCCCTCTGGAAACACCATATATTTT.

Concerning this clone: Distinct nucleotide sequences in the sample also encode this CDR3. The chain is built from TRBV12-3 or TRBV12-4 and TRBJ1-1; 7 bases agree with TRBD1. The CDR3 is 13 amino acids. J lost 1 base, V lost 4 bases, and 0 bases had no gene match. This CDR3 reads CASSYRGNTEAFF. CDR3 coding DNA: TGTGCCAGCAGTTACAGGGGGAACACTGAAGCTTTCTTT.

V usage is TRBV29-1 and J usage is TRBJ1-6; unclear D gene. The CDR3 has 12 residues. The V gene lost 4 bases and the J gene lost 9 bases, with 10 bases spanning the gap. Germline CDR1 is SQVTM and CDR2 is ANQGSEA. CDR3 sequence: CSVGRERSPLHF. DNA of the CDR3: TGCAGCGTTGGACGGGAACGTTCACCCCTCCACTTT.

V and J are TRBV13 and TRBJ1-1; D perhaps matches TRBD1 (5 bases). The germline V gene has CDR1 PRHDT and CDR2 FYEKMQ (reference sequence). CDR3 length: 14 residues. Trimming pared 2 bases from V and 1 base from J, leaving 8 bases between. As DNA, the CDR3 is TGTGCCAGCAGCTTACGGACACCGAACACTGAAGCTTTCTTT. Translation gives CASSLRTPNTEAFF.

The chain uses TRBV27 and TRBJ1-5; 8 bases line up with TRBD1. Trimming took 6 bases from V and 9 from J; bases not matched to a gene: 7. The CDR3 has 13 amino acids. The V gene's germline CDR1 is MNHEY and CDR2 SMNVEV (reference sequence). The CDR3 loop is CASSPPQGAPQHF. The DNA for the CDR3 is TGTGCCAGCAGCCCCCCCCAGGGGGCGCCCCAGCATTTT.

The CDR3 loop is CASSSKTGGFPGELFF. The CDR3 bases are TGTGCCAGCAGCTCCAAGACAGGGGGGTTCCCCGGGGAGCTGTTTTTT. The chain recombines TRBV13 with TRBJ2-2; 9 nucleotides match TRBD1. Germline-derived CDR1 and CDR2 are PRHDT and FYEKMQ (reference sequence). This CDR3 is 16 amino acids long. J lost 6 bases, V lost 4 bases, and 9 bases had no gene match.

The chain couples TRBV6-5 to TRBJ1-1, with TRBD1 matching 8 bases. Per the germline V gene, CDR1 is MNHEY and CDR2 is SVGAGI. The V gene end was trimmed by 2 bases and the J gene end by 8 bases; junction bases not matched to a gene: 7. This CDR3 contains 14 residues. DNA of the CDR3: TGTGCCAGCAGTTACAATTCCAGGGGGCTGGAAGCTTTCTTT. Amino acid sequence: CASSYNSRGLEAFF.

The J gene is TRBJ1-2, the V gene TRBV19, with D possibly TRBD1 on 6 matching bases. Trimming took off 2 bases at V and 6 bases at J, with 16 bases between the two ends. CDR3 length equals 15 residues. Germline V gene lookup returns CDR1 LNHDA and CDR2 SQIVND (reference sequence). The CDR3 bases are TGTGCCAGTAGTATAACAGGGCGAGTTGACCATGGCTACACCTTC. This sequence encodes CASSITGRVDHGYTF.

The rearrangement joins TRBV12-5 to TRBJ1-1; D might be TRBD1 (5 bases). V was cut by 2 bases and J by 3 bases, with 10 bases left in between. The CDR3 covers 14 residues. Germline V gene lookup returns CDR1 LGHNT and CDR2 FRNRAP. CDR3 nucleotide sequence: TGTGCTAGTGGTTTGCCCCGGGGGGACACTGAAGCTTTCTTT. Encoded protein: CASGLPRGDTEAFF.

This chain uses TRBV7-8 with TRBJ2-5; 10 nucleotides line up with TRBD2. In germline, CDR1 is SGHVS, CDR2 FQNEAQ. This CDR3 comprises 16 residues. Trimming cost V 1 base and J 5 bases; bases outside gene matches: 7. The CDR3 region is CASSLGAGGPRETQYF. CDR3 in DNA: TGTGCCAGCAGCTTAGGAGCGGGAGGGCCGAGGGAGACCCAGTACTTC.

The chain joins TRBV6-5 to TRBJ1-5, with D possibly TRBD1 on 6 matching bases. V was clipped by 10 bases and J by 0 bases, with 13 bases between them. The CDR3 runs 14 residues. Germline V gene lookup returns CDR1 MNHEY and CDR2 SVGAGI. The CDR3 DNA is TGTGCCACCGACAGGCGCAATAGCAATCAGCCCCAGCATTTT. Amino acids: CATDRRNSNQPQHF.

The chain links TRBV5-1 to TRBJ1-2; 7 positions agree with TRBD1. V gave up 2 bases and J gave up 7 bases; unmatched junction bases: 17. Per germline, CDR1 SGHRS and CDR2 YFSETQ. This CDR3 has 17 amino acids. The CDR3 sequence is CASSLTGPTGNGGGYTF. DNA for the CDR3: TGCGCCAGCAGCTTAACGGGACCGACAGGGAACGGGGGTGGCTACACCTTC.

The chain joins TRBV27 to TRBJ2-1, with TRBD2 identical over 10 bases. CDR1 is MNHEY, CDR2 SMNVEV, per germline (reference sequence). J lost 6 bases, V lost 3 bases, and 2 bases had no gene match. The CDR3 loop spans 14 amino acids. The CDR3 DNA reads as TGTGCCAGCAGTTTCCAGCGGGAGGGCAATGAGCAGTTCTTC. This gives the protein CASSFQREGNEQFF.

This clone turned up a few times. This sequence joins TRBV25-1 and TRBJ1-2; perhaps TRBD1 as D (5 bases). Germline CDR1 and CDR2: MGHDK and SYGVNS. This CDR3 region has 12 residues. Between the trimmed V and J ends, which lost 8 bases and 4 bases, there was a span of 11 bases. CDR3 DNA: TGTGCCAGCGGAGACAGAACCTATGGCTACACCTTC. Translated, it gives CASGDRTYGYTF.

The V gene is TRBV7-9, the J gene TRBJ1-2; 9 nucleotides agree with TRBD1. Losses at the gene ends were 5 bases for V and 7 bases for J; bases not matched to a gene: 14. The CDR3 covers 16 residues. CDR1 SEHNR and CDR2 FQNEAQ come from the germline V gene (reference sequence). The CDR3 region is CASSARGGTGFGGYTF. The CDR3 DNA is TGTGCCAGCAGCGCCCGGGGTGGGACAGGGTTTGGTGGCTACACCTTC.

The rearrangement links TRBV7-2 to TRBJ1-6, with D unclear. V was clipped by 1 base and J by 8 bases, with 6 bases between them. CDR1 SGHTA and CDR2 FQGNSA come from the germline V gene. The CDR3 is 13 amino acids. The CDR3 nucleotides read TGTGCCAGCAGCTTAGTTAATTATTCACCCCTCCACTTT. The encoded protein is CASSLVNYSPLHF.

The CDR3 coding sequence is TGTGCCACCCTAAGAAAGGGGATAGAGACCCAGTACTTC. Amino acids: CATLRKGIETQYF. The chain has TRBV28 and TRBJ2-5; a possible D gene is TRBD1 (5 bases). The CDR3 sequence is 13 residues long. The germline V and J ends were trimmed by 10 bases and 4 bases, with 16 bases remaining between them. The germline V gene encodes CDR1 MDHEN and CDR2 SYDVKM. Full variable domain (remainder filled in from reference TRBV28 and TRBJ2-5): DVKVTQSSRYLVKRTGEKVFLECVQDMDHENMFWYRQDPGLGLRLIYFSYDVKMKEKGDIPEGYSVSREKKERFSLILESASTNQTSMYLCATLRKGIETQYFGPGTRLLVL.

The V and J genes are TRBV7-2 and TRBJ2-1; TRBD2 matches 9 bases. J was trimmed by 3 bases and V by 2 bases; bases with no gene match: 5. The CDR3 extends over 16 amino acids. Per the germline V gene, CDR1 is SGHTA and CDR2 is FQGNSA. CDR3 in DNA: TGTGCCAGCAGCTTAAGACTAGCGGCCTACTACAATGAGCAGTTCTTC. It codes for CASSLRLAAYYNEQFF.

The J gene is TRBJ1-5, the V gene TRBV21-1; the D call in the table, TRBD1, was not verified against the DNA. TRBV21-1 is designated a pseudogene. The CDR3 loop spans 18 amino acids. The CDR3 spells CASSNFQSGQGENQPQHF. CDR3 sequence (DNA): TGTGCCAGCAGCAACTTTCAGAGTGGCCAGGGGGAGAATCAGCCCCAGCATTTT.

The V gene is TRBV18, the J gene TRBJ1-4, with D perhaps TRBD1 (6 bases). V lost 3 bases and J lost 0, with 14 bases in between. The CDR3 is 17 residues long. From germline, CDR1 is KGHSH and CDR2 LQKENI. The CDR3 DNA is TGTGCCAGCTCACCCCTTGTAGGGGGGGCAACTAATGAAAAACTGTTTTTT. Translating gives CASSPLVGGATNEKLFF.

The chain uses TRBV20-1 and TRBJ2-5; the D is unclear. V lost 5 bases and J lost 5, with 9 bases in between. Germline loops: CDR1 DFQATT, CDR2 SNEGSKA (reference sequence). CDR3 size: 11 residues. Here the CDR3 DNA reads TGCAGTGCTGTGCGGTCGGAGACCCAGTACTTC. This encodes CSAVRSETQYF.

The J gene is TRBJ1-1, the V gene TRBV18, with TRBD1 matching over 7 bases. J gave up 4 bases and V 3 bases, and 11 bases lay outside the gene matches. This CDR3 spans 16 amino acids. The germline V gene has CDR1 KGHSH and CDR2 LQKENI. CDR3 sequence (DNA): TGTGCCAGCTCACCGGGACGGACAGGACCAGGCACTGAAGCTTTCTTT. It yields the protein CASSPGRTGPGTEAFF. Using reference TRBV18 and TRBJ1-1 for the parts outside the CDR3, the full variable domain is NAGVMQNPRHLVRRRGQEARLRCSPMKGHSHVYWYRQLPEEGLKFMVYLQKENIIDESGMPKERFSAEFPKEGPSILRIQQVVRGDSAAYFCASSPGRTGPGTEAFFGQGTRLTVV.

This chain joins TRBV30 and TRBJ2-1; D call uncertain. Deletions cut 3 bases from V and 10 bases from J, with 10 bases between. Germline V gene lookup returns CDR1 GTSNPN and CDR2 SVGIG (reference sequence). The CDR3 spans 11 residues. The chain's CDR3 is CAWSPVEEQFF. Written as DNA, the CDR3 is TGTGCCTGGAGCCCGGTTGAAGAGCAGTTCTTC. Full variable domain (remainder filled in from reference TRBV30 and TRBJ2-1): SQTIHQWPATLVQPVGSPLSLECTVEGTSNPNLYWYRQAAGRGLQLLFYSVGIGQISSEVPQNLSASRPQDRQFILSSKKLLLSDSGFYLCAWSPVEEQFFGPGTRLTVL.

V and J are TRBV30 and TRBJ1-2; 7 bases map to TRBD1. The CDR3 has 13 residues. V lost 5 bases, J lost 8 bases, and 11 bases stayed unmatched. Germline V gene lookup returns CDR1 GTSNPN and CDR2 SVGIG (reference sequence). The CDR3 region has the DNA TGTGCCTGGGATGAACAGGGGAGAGGGGGCTACACCTTC. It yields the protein CAWDEQGRGGYTF.